The rows below give T cell receptor beta chains drawn from one sample of a study of blood T cell repertoires in COVID-19. Sequenced by immunoSEQ multiplex PCR; TCRdb stores in-frame clones only, minus some. Here the sample spans over 600,000 clones, 85% to 90% being singletons. Sample: peripheral blood. The source of these receptors is a young woman with acute or convalescent COVID-19. CDR3s leave out the opening cysteine and the closing phenylalanine or tryptophan.

V gene,J gene,CDR3 protein
TRBV4-2,TRBJ1-2,ASSQPDLGSYGYT
TRBV5-1,TRBJ2-1,ASSSRTGAYNEQF
TRBV4-2,TRBJ1-1,ASSPGTKNTEAF
TRBV7-2,TRBJ1-5,ASSSTGISNQPQH
TRBV5-8,TRBJ1-4,ASSLGQGDATNEKLF
TRBV5-8,TRBJ1-2,ASSLDSEYGYT
TRBV7-2,TRBJ2-3,ASSLVQGRSTDTQY
TRBV19,TRBJ1-2,ASRATGGNYGYT
TRBV18,TRBJ1-3,ASSPPTGESGNTIY
TRBV10-3,TRBJ1-1,AISGDTLGTEAF
TRBV27,TRBJ2-1,ASGKPTIGLTPFFSYNEQF
TRBV5-5,TRBJ1-2,ASSFLRTGAYGYT
TRBV6-5,TRBJ1-1,ASLTGGNTEAF
TRBV10-2,TRBJ1-3,ASWAGNTIY
TRBV29-1,TRBJ2-5,SVETSGNRQETQY
TRBV19,TRBJ2-3,ASSPGQPFTDTQY
TRBV9,TRBJ1-2,ASSVREREANYGYT
TRBV27,TRBJ1-1,ASSMAYTSRAEAF
TRBV7-9,TRBJ2-1,ASSAGTGVYNEQF
TRBV6-2/TRBV6-3,TRBJ2-7,ASSNPTGKYYEQY
TRBV6-6,TRBJ1-2,ASRGRQVDGYT
TRBV30,TRBJ1-2,AWRPSGVTGYT
TRBV19,TRBJ1-1,ASSRVGTVNTEAF
TRBV5-5,TRBJ2-1,ASSLIGEGHPENEQF
TRBV6-2/TRBV6-3,TRBJ2-7,ASSYERAGAYEQY
TRBV5-4,TRBJ1-1,ASSLPTGRNTEAF
TRBV5-1,TRBJ1-6,ASSPGGRSNNSPLH
TRBV6-2/TRBV6-3,TRBJ1-2,ASSLEQGRWKSYT
TRBV14,TRBJ1-2,ASSLGIYGYT
TRBV3-1/TRBV3-2,TRBJ2-3,ASSQAGGHTDTQY
TRBV14,TRBJ2-6,ASSQDGQSWANVLT
TRBV27,TRBJ1-2,ASSPGGANYGYT
TRBV7-2,TRBJ2-5,ASSPLETQY
TRBV28,TRBJ1-2,ASSSPGYGYT
TRBV12-5,TRBJ2-1,ASGTPTGFSYNEQF
TRBV24-1,TRBJ1-5,ATSRGNQPQH
TRBV27,TRBJ1-4,ASSGSQQGTNEKLF
TRBV5-1,TRBJ1-2,ASSLARGEDGYT
TRBV21-1,TRBJ2-5,ASSKDRGYQETQY
TRBV5-6,TRBJ1-2,ASSGGLLKNGYT
TRBV11-2,TRBJ1-2,ASSSPMAGNYGYT
TRBV11-2,TRBJ2-1,ASSLEAGAPNNEQF
TRBV11-2,TRBJ2-7,ASSLPLAGLSYEQY
TRBV24-1,TRBJ2-2,AIRTGGTGELF
TRBV5-4,TRBJ1-2,ASSQVKFRGYGYT
TRBV9,TRBJ2-2,ASSPRQGVGELF
TRBV6-2/TRBV6-3,TRBJ2-7,ASSYGGTGVYEQY
TRBV9,TRBJ2-1,ASSVLAVSGGGEQF
TRBV11-3,TRBJ2-1,ASSLDSGGATYNEQF
TRBV29-1,TRBJ1-2,SGGGTGNGYT
TRBV18,TRBJ1-1,ASSPEGVGGTEAF
TRBV5-1,TRBJ2-6,ASSLVKTGLGANVLT
TRBV7-9,TRBJ2-1,ASSLGTSDYNEQF
TRBV19,TRBJ2-3,ASSIPPSGTGLTDTQY
TRBV27,TRBJ1-5,ASSFGQGKDQPQH
TRBV7-2,TRBJ1-1,ASSSRGGVSTEAF
TRBV5-4,TRBJ1-1,ASSYGQGISEAF
TRBV6-6,TRBJ2-7,ASNELGLAGPYEQY
TRBV29-1,TRBJ2-7,SVAGLRGVGYEQY